This TCR beta chain was observed in a study of T cells after yellow fever vaccination. The overall study: When fractions had low cell numbers, they were prepared with SMART-Seq v4 Ultra Low Input. Study results and caveats: Within FACS-sorted repertoires, abundant clonotypes contaminating from the bulk population could be present. Weaker overall, the secondary response nonetheless peaked faster (day 5 versus 15). At around 96% for CD4 and almost 90% for CD8, most primary-vaccination clones showed up again after the booster.

This clonotype was detected a few times. Its target is unknown. The CDR3 length is 15 residues. Germline lookup yields CDR1 MNHEY and CDR2 SVGAGI. J gave up 5 bases and V 10 bases, and 13 bases lay outside the gene matches. In TCRdb, the 5' RACE reads were re-called with MiXCR into one record per CDR3 protein. The sample consists of nearly 550,000 distinct CDR3 sequences, less than 20% of them appearing once. This specimen was PBMCs, taken 15 days after the yellow fever booster vaccination. The rearrangement joins TRBV6-5 to TRBJ2-1; 8 nucleotides match TRBD1. This TCR was recovered from a man aged 25 to 45 who received the YFV17D yellow fever vaccine. As DNA, the CDR3 is TGTGCCAACCAAGCCGGGACAGGAACTCACAATGAGCAGTTCTTC. Protein sequence: CANQAGTGTHNEQFF.